A single sample gave rise to the 31 T cell receptor beta chains below, sequenced in a study of human T cells and chemical hapten exposure. Total RNA was extracted from unfractionated whole blood. TCRdb independently ran MiXCR on the 5' RACE reads; one entry per CDR3 protein. The table shows more than 60,000 distinct CDR3 sequences, with about 16% occurring only once. The receptors were sampled from a female donor in good health.

The chain joins TRBV6-1 to TRBJ1-5; D gene ambiguous. Germline CDR1 is MNHNS and CDR2 is SASEGT. The V end was cut by 5 bases, the J end by 5 bases, with 10 bases between. The CDR3 has 13 residues. This chain's CDR3 is CASSPRADQPQHF. The CDR3 nucleotides are TGTGCCAGCAGTCCCCGTGCGGATCAGCCCCAGCATTTT.

This sequence joins TRBV28 and TRBJ2-3, with D perhaps matching TRBD1 (6 bases). CDR1 MDHEN and CDR2 SYDVKM come from the germline V gene. The V gene lost 3 bases and the J gene lost 15 bases, with 13 bases spanning the gap. This CDR3 region has 11 residues. The CDR3 sequence: CASSLGHFRYF. The DNA of the CDR3 is TGTGCCAGCAGTTTGGGACACTTCAGATATTTT.

This clonotype was seen many times. CDR3 nucleotide sequence: TGTGCCTGGAGTGTAGGGAGGGATACGCAGTATTTT. Translated, it gives CAWSVGRDTQYF. The chain employs TRBV30 and TRBJ2-3, with D possibly matching TRBD2 (6 bases). Trimming removed 0 bases at V and 6 bases at J, with 7 bases between. The germline gives CDR1 GTSNPN, CDR2 SVGIG (reference sequence). The CDR3 contains 12 residues. Filled out from reference TRBV30 and TRBJ2-3, the complete variable domain reads SQTIHQWPATLVQPVGSPLSLECTVEGTSNPNLYWYRQAAGRGLQLLFYSVGIGQISSEVPQNLSASRPQDRQFILSSKKLLLSDSGFYLCAWSVGRDTQYFGPGTRLTVL.

CDR3 loop: CASSITTQETQYF. The CDR3 region has the DNA TGTGCCAGCAGCATAACGACTCAAGAGACCCAGTACTTC. The chain links TRBV21-1 to TRBJ2-5. TRBV21-1 is noted as a pseudogene. The CDR3 has 13 amino acids.

The chain has TRBV10-3 and TRBJ1-3; TRBD1 might be the D (5 bases). The CDR3 is made up of 14 amino acids. Between the trimmed V and J ends, which lost 6 bases and 1 base, there was a span of 10 bases. The germline V gene has CDR1 ENHRY and CDR2 SYGVKD. The CDR3 nucleotides are TGTGCCATCAGGTCGGACAAGTCTGGAAACACCATATATTTT. This codes for CAIRSDKSGNTIYF.

This clonotype was picked up a small number of times. The rearrangement uses TRBV28 and TRBJ1-1; a weak D match, TRBD1 (5 bases). The CDR3 extends over 14 amino acids. V was pared by 5 bases and J by 1 base, with 11 bases between. Germline V CDR1 and CDR2: MDHEN, SYDVKM. The CDR3: CASSIRGENTEAFF. The CDR3 nucleotides are TGTGCCAGCAGTATTAGAGGGGAGAACACTGAAGCTTTCTTT.

The chain employs TRBV10-2 and TRBJ1-2; D is possibly TRBD1 (5 bases). V was shortened by 4 bases and J by 2 bases, with 11 bases between the two germline ends. CDR1 is WSHSY, CDR2 SAAADI, per germline. CDR3 size: 14 residues. This CDR3 is CASSVSAGNYGYTF. The CDR3 DNA reads TGCGCCAGCAGTGTATCGGCAGGGAACTATGGCTACACCTTC.

The chain uses TRBV12-3 or TRBV12-4 and TRBJ2-1, with D perhaps TRBD2 (6 bases). The V gene lost 6 bases and the J gene lost 10 bases, with 22 bases spanning the gap. This CDR3 has 15 amino acids. CDR3 region: CASSPRTIFFEEQFF. DNA for the CDR3: TGTGCCAGCAGCCCACGGACTATTTTCTTCGAGGAGCAGTTCTTC.

This clonotype has only a few counts. The chain has TRBV5-1 and TRBJ1-5; 9 bases fit TRBD1. Germline V gene lookup returns CDR1 SGHRS and CDR2 YFSETQ. This CDR3 spans 17 amino acids. J gave up 7 bases and V 4 bases, and 15 bases lay outside the gene matches. The CDR3 coding sequence is TGCGCCAGCAGCCGCATGGTAACAGGGGGCGAAAACCAGCCCCAGCATTTT. Its translation: CASSRMVTGGENQPQHF.

This clonotype was counted between two and nine times. The chain couples TRBV7-9 to TRBJ1-4; 7 nucleotides line up with TRBD1. This CDR3 comprises 15 residues. The germline V gene encodes CDR1 SEHNR and CDR2 FQNEAQ (reference sequence). The V gene end was trimmed by 5 bases and the J gene end by 6 bases; junction bases not matched to a gene: 9. As DNA, the CDR3 is TGTGCCAGCAGCCCAACAGGGGTTGGGGATGAAAAACTGTTTTTT. This translates into CASSPTGVGDEKLFF.

This clonotype was detected a few times. This rearrangement joins TRBV2 to TRBJ2-3; D tentatively fits TRBD1 or TRBD2 (6 bases each). CDR1 and CDR2 from the germline V gene are SNHLY and FYNNEI. V was trimmed by 8 bases and J by 2 bases, leaving 14 bases between them. The CDR3 is 14 amino acids. CDR3 in DNA: TGTGCCAGCGGGGGCCGGGGGACCACAGATACGCAGTATTTT. Translated: CASGGRGTTDTQYF.

This clonotype was picked up a small number of times. V is TRBV6-1 and J is TRBJ2-3; D not certain. Trimming pared 4 bases from V and 0 bases from J, leaving 11 bases between. CDR1 is MNHNS, CDR2 SASEGT, per germline. This CDR3 comprises 15 residues. The CDR3 DNA is TGTGCCAGCAGTGGAAGGTCCCCGAGCACAGATACGCAGTATTTT. It codes for CASSGRSPSTDTQYF.

V and J are TRBV7-2 and TRBJ2-2; D gene uncertain. The germline V and J ends were trimmed by 7 bases and 8 bases, with 5 bases remaining between them. The CDR3 contains 10 residues. The germline gives CDR1 SGHTA, CDR2 FQGNSA. CDR3 sequence (DNA): TGTGCCAGCAACATTGGGGAGCTGTTTTTT. Protein: CASNIGELFF.

This clonotype was observed a handful of times. This chain joins TRBV4-3 and TRBJ1-2; tentative D call: TRBD1 (5 bases). Germline CDR1 reads LGHNA; CDR2 reads YSLEER. Trimming shortened V by 4 bases and J by 3 bases, and 15 bases separated the two germline ends. The CDR3 spans 15 residues. The CDR3 nucleotides are TGCGCCAGCAGCCCTTCTATGCAGGGCGACTATGGCTACACCTTC. Translating it yields CASSPSMQGDYGYTF.

This clonotype was seen more than once but under ten times. This sequence joins TRBV28 and TRBJ1-1; tentatively, D is TRBD1 (6 bases). The CDR3 is 16 residues long. V was clipped by 2 bases and J by 5 bases, with 18 bases between them. Germline assignment: CDR1 MDHEN and CDR2 SYDVKM. For the CDR3, the DNA is TGTGCCAGCAGTTTAGGATCGGGGGGCCTGGATACTGAAGCTTTCTTT. This sequence encodes CASSLGSGGLDTEAFF.

The V call is TRBV28, the J call TRBJ1-1; 7 bases line up with TRBD1. The CDR3 contains 18 residues. V shed 2 bases and J 1 base; nucleotides not matched to a gene: 13. In germline, CDR1 is MDHEN, CDR2 SYDVKM. This chain's CDR3 is CASSLGSALTGWNTEAFF. The CDR3 coding sequence is TGTGCCAGCAGTTTAGGGTCTGCCCTGACAGGGTGGAACACTGAAGCTTTCTTT.

This clonotype was seen a few times. V gene TRBV6-2 or TRBV6-3 combines with J gene TRBJ1-5; a weak D match, TRBD1 (6 bases). This CDR3 is 18 amino acids long. Trimming cost V 7 bases and J 0 bases, with 22 bases left between them. The germline gives CDR1 MNHEY, CDR2 SVGEGT. CDR3 loop: CASTTGASWDYSNQPQHF. The CDR3 DNA follows: TGTGCCAGCACGACGGGGGCGAGTTGGGATTATAGCAATCAGCCCCAGCATTTT.

This clonotype was seen a few times. The rearrangement joins TRBV20-1 to TRBJ1-1; 7 bases agree with TRBD1. CDR1 is DFQATT, CDR2 SNEGSKA, per germline (reference sequence). With V trimmed by 5 bases and J by 6 bases, 3 bases remained unmatched. The CDR3 loop spans 11 amino acids. The CDR3 DNA reads TGCAGTGCTTCCGGACAGGCTGAAGCTTTCTTT. Translating gives CSASGQAEAFF.

As regards this clonotype: Germline and junction disagree at one end, which may indicate a read error. The genes are TRBV28 and TRBJ2-7; the D gene could be TRBD1 or TRBD2 (5 bases each). The germline gives CDR1 MDHEN, CDR2 SYDVKM. The CDR3 totals 13 residues. The DNA for the CDR3 is TGTGCCAGCAGTCTATCCCGACCGGGACCCCCCAATTTC. This gives the protein CASSLSRPGPPNF.

This clonotype has just a few counts. The chain carries TRBV7-9 and TRBJ2-3; D remains ambiguous. The CDR3 runs 15 residues. V lost 5 bases and J lost 2, with 14 bases in between. The germline gives CDR1 SEHNR, CDR2 FQNEAQ (reference sequence). In DNA form, the CDR3 reads TGTGCCAGCAGCCCGAATCTCTATTCCACAGATACGCAGTATTTT. This gives the protein CASSPNLYSTDTQYF. Full variable domain (missing parts from reference TRBV7-9 and TRBJ2-3): DTGVSQNPRHKITKRGQNVTFRCDPISEHNRLYWYRQTLGQGPEFLTYFQNEAQLEKSRLLSDRFSAERPKGSFSTLEIQRTEQGDSAMYLCASSPNLYSTDTQYFGPGTRLTVL.

This clonotype was picked up one time. J is TRBJ2-5 and V is TRBV6-5; the D is unclear. Germline V gene data show CDR1 as MNHEY and CDR2 as SVGAGI. The CDR3 covers 13 residues. V was trimmed by 2 bases and J by 2 bases, leaving 6 bases between them. The CDR3 nucleotides are TGTGCCAGCAGTTACAGAAGACAAGAGACCCAGTACTTC. It codes for CASSYRRQETQYF.

This clonotype was found many times. This chain connects TRBV7-8 to TRBJ2-3; D tentatively reads TRBD1 or TRBD2 (5 bases each). The CDR3 is made up of 15 amino acids. Trimming took 6 bases from V and 2 from J, leaving 15 bases between them. Germline assignment: CDR1 SGHVS and CDR2 FQNEAQ. This CDR3 is CASRGAGTTTDTQYF. CDR3 nucleotide sequence: TGTGCCAGCAGGGGAGCTGGGACCACCACAGATACGCAGTATTTT.

The V gene is TRBV3-1, the J gene TRBJ1-1, with D tentatively TRBD1 (5 bases). Germline CDR1 reads LGHDT; CDR2 reads YNNKEL (reference sequence). The CDR3 runs to 14 residues. V was trimmed by 3 bases and J by 4 bases, leaving 12 bases between them. CDR3 loop: CASSQEGRGTEAFF. The CDR3 DNA sequence: TGTGCCAGCAGCCAGGAGGGAAGGGGCACTGAAGCTTTCTTT.

The sample holds a few counts of this clonotype. The chain joins TRBV6-1 to TRBJ1-1; D gene ambiguous. Germline V lookup: CDR1 MNHNS, CDR2 SASEGT. The length of the CDR3 is 15 residues. The germline V and J ends were trimmed by 7 bases and 3 bases, with 18 bases remaining between them. This CDR3 is CASTRRGIGDTEAFF. The CDR3 bases are TGTGCCAGCACCCGGCGGGGAATTGGGGACACTGAAGCTTTCTTT.

The chain has TRBV11-3 and TRBJ2-3; D perhaps matches TRBD1 (5 bases). Germline V gene sequence: CDR1 SGHNT, CDR2 YENEEA. The CDR3 is 13 amino acids. Trimming pared 5 bases from V and 4 bases from J, leaving 10 bases between. CDR3 region: CASSTSRADTQYF. In DNA, the CDR3 is TGTGCCAGCAGCACAAGCAGGGCAGATACGCAGTATTTT. Drawing the rest from reference TRBV11-3 and TRBJ2-3, the complete variable domain is EAGVVQSPRYKIIEKKQPVAFWCNPISGHNTLYWYLQNLGQGPELLIRYENEEAVDDSQLPKDRFSAERLKGVDSTLKIQPAELGDSAVYLCASSTSRADTQYFGPGTRLTVL.

This rearrangement joins TRBV4-3 to TRBJ1-1; D is uncertain. This CDR3 has 15 residues. CDR1 LGHNA and CDR2 YSLEER come from the germline V gene. The V end was cut by 1 base, the J end by 2 bases, with 11 bases between. CDR3 residues: CASSQGQGFNTEAFF. CDR3 bases: TGCGCCAGCAGCCAAGGACAAGGATTTAACACTGAAGCTTTCTTT.

Details on this clonotype: Germline and junction disagree at one end, which may indicate a read error. J is TRBJ1-2 and V is TRBV6-1; TRBD1 matches 8 bases. This CDR3 comprises 13 residues. Germline V gives CDR1 MNHNS, CDR2 SASEGT. CDR3 sequence (DNA): TGTGCCAGCAGCGAAGGGACAGGCTTGAGCTACACCTTC. This sequence encodes CASSEGTGLSYTF.

The J gene is TRBJ1-2, the V gene TRBV7-2; 9 nucleotides agree with TRBD1. The germline V gene encodes CDR1 SGHTA and CDR2 FQGNSA. This CDR3 spans 15 amino acids. The J segment lost 6 bases and the V segment lost 0 bases, leaving 5 bases of the junction unmatched. The CDR3 bases are TGTGCCAGCAGCTTAGCAGGTGGGACAGGGCATGGCTACACCTTC. It specifies CASSLAGGTGHGYTF. The entire variable domain, with the rest obtained from reference TRBV7-2 and TRBJ1-2, is as follows: GAGVSQSPSNKVTEKGKDVELRCDPISGHTALYWYRQSLGQGLEFLIYFQGNSAPDKSGLPSDRFSAERTGGSVSTLTIQRTQQEDSAVYLCASSLAGGTGHGYTFGSGTRLTVV.

The table lists this clonotype with many counts. V and J are TRBV6-5 and TRBJ2-1; D may be TRBD1 (5 bases). CDR1 is MNHEY and CDR2 is SVGAGI in the germline V gene. Trimming took 2 bases from V and 9 from J, leaving 11 bases between them. The CDR3 is 13 residues long. CDR3 in amino acids: CASSYDREGEQFF. CDR3 in DNA: TGTGCCAGCAGTTACGACAGAGAAGGTGAGCAGTTCTTC.

Remarks on this clonotype: Since a much larger clone is just one base distant, this may be a read error. The rearrangement uses TRBV27 and TRBJ1-5; a weak D match, TRBD1 (6 bases). The CDR3 is 15 residues long. Per the germline V gene, CDR1 is MNHEY and CDR2 is SMNVEV (reference sequence). The germline V and J ends were trimmed by 7 bases and 4 bases, with 17 bases remaining between them. Written as DNA, the CDR3 is TGTGCCAGCACGTCAACCCGGACAGCTAATCAGCCCCAGCATTTT. As protein: CASTSTRTANQPQHF.

CDR3 region: CASSFRTGGYTF. The CDR3 DNA reads as TGTGCCAGCAGCTTTCGGACGGGTGGCTACACCTTC. The chain links TRBV5-4 to TRBJ1-2; D gene uncertain. The CDR3 runs to 12 residues. Trimming took 2 bases from V and 7 from J, leaving 9 bases between them. Germline V gene data show CDR1 as SGHNT and CDR2 as YYREEE (reference sequence).